Below are 30 T cell receptor beta chains sequenced from a single sample in a study of control samples from healthy donors and cancer patients. Using immunoSEQ multiplex PCR, the repertoire was profiled, and TCRdb retains in-frame clones only, with some absent. The data show just over 150,000 clones, roughly 92% seen once. Sequencing was done on a sample of blood. Receptor source: a man aged 50 to 59 in good health.

The chain has TRBV18 and TRBJ1-5, with no clear D. V was trimmed by 3 bases and J by 3 bases, leaving 6 bases between them. The CDR3 spans 13 residues. CDR1 and CDR2 from the germline V gene are KGHSH and LQKENI. CDR3 amino acids: CASSPWANQPQHF. CDR3 in DNA: TGTGCCAGCTCACCTTGGGCCAATCAGCCCCAGCATTTT.

The chain carries TRBV11-2 and TRBJ2-2; D unresolved. The length of the CDR3 is 14 residues. The V end was cut by 4 bases, the J end by 8 bases, with 14 bases between. CDR1 and CDR2 from the germline V gene are SGHAT and FQNNGV. In nucleotides, the CDR3 is TGTGCCAGCAGCTCCCTGATGGTATTGGGGGAGCTGTTTTTT. Encoded protein: CASSSLMVLGELFF.

V gene TRBV24-1 combines with J gene TRBJ2-1; D is unclear. V gave up 3 bases and J gave up 0 bases, with 11 bases separating them. CDR1 KGHDR and CDR2 SFDVKD come from the germline V gene. The CDR3 spans 16 residues. CDR3 in DNA: TGTGCCACCAGTGATGCGGACCTCTCCTCCTACAATGAGCAGTTCTTC. This encodes CATSDADLSSYNEQFF.

With respect to this clone: This sample includes further DNA sequences coding for the same CDR3. The chain couples TRBV7-9 to TRBJ1-1; D is uncertain. Germline loops: CDR1 SEHNR, CDR2 FQNEAQ (reference sequence). This CDR3 comprises 11 residues. Trimming cost V 1 base and J 5 bases, with 2 bases left between them. This chain's CDR3 is CASSLGTEAFF. The CDR3, as DNA: TGTGCCAGCAGCTTAGGAACTGAAGCTTTCTTT. Drawing the rest from reference TRBV7-9 and TRBJ1-1, the complete variable domain is DTGVSQNPRHKITKRGQNVTFRCDPISEHNRLYWYRQTLGQGPEFLTYFQNEAQLEKSRLLSDRFSAERPKGSFSTLEIQRTEQGDSAMYLCASSLGTEAFFGQGTRLTVV.

This chain connects TRBV19 to TRBJ2-5; D gene uncertain. Trimming cost V 3 bases and J 1 base, with 9 bases left between them. Germline-derived CDR1 and CDR2 are LNHDA and SQIVND (reference sequence). The CDR3 has 14 amino acids. CDR3 sequence (DNA): TGTGCCAGTAGTATTGCTGGTTTCCAAGAGACCCAGTACTTC. This codes for CASSIAGFQETQYF.

The V call is TRBV7-9, the J call TRBJ2-3, with D perhaps TRBD1 or TRBD2 (5 bases each). The V end was cut by 5 bases, the J end by 1 base, with 16 bases between. Germline V CDR1 and CDR2: SEHNR, FQNEAQ (reference sequence). This CDR3 region has 16 residues. CDR3 region: CASSVGTQRGTDTQYF. The CDR3 bases are TGTGCCAGCAGCGTAGGGACCCAGCGCGGCACAGATACGCAGTATTTT. Supplemented by reference TRBV7-9 and TRBJ2-3, the full variable domain reads DTGVSQNPRHKITKRGQNVTFRCDPISEHNRLYWYRQTLGQGPEFLTYFQNEAQLEKSRLLSDRFSAERPKGSFSTLEIQRTEQGDSAMYLCASSVGTQRGTDTQYFGPGTRLTVL.

J is TRBJ1-4 and V is TRBV5-4, with 10 bases identical to TRBD1. This CDR3 contains 16 residues. J lost 0 bases, V lost 4 bases, and 3 bases had no gene match. Looked up from germline, CDR1 is SGHNT and CDR2 is YYREEE (reference sequence). CDR3 nucleotide sequence: TGTGCCAGCAGCCCTGGGACAGGGGCAACTAATGAAAAACTGTTTTTT. Its protein product is CASSPGTGATNEKLFF.

This clone has only one observation. CDR3: CASSLDRGRPNVLTF. In nucleotides, the CDR3 is TGTGCCAGCAGCCTGGACAGGGGTAGGCCCAACGTCCTGACTTTC. The chain employs TRBV2 and TRBJ2-6; 9 bases match TRBD1. CDR3 length: 15 amino acids. Trimming removed 6 bases from V and 8 bases from J; junction bases left unmatched: 8. The germline V gene encodes CDR1 SNHLY and CDR2 FYNNEI. Together with reference TRBV2 and TRBJ2-6, the CDR3 gives the full variable domain: EPEVTQTPSHQVTQMGQEVILRCVPISNHLYFYWYRQILGQKVEFLVSFYNNEISEKSEIFDDQFSVERPDGSNFTLKIRSTKLEDSAMYFCASSLDRGRPNVLTFGAGSRLTVL.

The chain has TRBV9 and TRBJ1-3; no firm D call. V gave up 2 bases and J gave up 2 bases, with 11 bases separating them. The CDR3 sequence is 15 residues long. Germline lookup yields CDR1 SGDLS and CDR2 YYNGEE. In DNA form, the CDR3 reads TGTGCCAGCAGCGTCGGCCGGGGAACTGGAAACACCATATATTTT. Protein sequence: CASSVGRGTGNTIYF.

This chain uses TRBV24-1 with TRBJ2-7; possible D gene TRBD1, 6 bases. Germline CDR1 and CDR2: KGHDR and SFDVKD. CDR3 size: 14 residues. V was clipped by 3 bases and J by 5 bases, with 13 bases between them. CDR3 residues: CATSDPGTNNEQYF. The CDR3 nucleotides are TGTGCCACCAGTGATCCCGGGACAAACAACGAGCAGTACTTC.

This sequence joins TRBV29-1 and TRBJ2-7; 13 nucleotides align to TRBD2. The CDR3 is made up of 16 amino acids. J was trimmed by 1 base and V by 1 base; bases with no gene match: 4. Germline-derived CDR1 and CDR2 are SQVTM and ANQGSEA. CDR3 region: CSVEGTSGRGSYEQYF. The CDR3 DNA follows: TGCAGCGTTGAAGGGACTAGCGGGAGAGGGTCCTACGAGCAGTACTTC.

This clone was counted once. The rearrangement joins TRBV6-5 to TRBJ2-5; possible D gene TRBD1, 6 bases. V was cut by 0 bases and J by 5 bases, with 13 bases left in between. The CDR3 runs 15 residues. Germline V gene data show CDR1 as MNHEY and CDR2 as SVGAGI. The CDR3 nucleotides are TGTGCCAGCAGTTACTCGACAGGAAAGAAGGAGACCCAGTACTTC. It yields the protein CASSYSTGKKETQYF.

The chain employs TRBV2 and TRBJ1-1, with a tentative D call TRBD1 (6 bases). The CDR3 runs 13 residues. The germline gives CDR1 SNHLY, CDR2 FYNNEI. The V end lost 7 bases, the J end lost 7 bases, and 16 bases lay between the germline ends. The CDR3 here is CASKSGTLGEAFF. The CDR3 region has the DNA TGTGCCAGCAAATCCGGGACATTGGGTGAAGCTTTCTTT. The entire variable domain, with the rest obtained from reference TRBV2 and TRBJ1-1, is as follows: EPEVTQTPSHQVTQMGQEVILRCVPISNHLYFYWYRQILGQKVEFLVSFYNNEISEKSEIFDDQFSVERPDGSNFTLKIRSTKLEDSAMYFCASKSGTLGEAFFGQGTRLTVV.

This chain links TRBV18 with TRBJ2-1, with 8 positions matching TRBD2. Germline lookup yields CDR1 KGHSH and CDR2 LQKENI. With 3 bases clipped from V and 7 bases from J, the junction kept 11 bases outside the gene matches. This CDR3 spans 16 amino acids. Here the CDR3 DNA reads TGTGCCAGCTCACCCCGAGAAGCGGGAGTTTTGAATGAGCAGTTCTTC. Translating gives CASSPREAGVLNEQFF.

CDR3 coding DNA: TGTGCCATCAGGGCGGGACAGACAACGGCCCAGGTCAGCTCCTACGAGCAGTACTTC. Translated, it gives CAIRAGQTTAQVSSYEQYF. The chain is built from TRBV10-3 and TRBJ2-7, with D perhaps TRBD1 (7 bases). This CDR3 spans 19 amino acids. Trimming pared 6 bases from V and 0 bases from J, leaving 27 bases between. The germline V gene encodes CDR1 ENHRY and CDR2 SYGVKD.

V usage is TRBV28 and J usage is TRBJ2-3; D not resolved. Germline CDR1 MDHEN, CDR2 SYDVKM. The CDR3 extends over 12 amino acids. The germline V and J ends were trimmed by 6 bases and 11 bases, with 15 bases remaining between them. The CDR3 region is CASSSGSVRQYF. The CDR3 DNA is TGTGCCAGCAGCTCCGGGTCCGTTAGGCAGTATTTT.

V is TRBV6-2 or TRBV6-3 and J is TRBJ2-4; D ambiguous. CDR1 MNHEY and CDR2 SVGEGT come from the germline V gene. The CDR3 extends over 13 amino acids. The ends were cut back, 5 bases at V and 9 bases at J, with 14 bases in the middle. The CDR3 region has the DNA TGTGCCAGCAGTCCCTCCCTAGGGATCATTCAGTACTTC. It specifies CASSPSLGIIQYF.

V is TRBV28 and J is TRBJ2-7; TRBD1 aligns across 7 bases. Germline V CDR1 and CDR2: MDHEN, SYDVKM. V was clipped by 6 bases and J by 2 bases; unmatched bases: 10. This CDR3 is 15 amino acids long. The CDR3 DNA is TGTGCCAGCAGCCGACCCTGGACAGGCGCCTACGAGCAGTACTTC. Residues: CASSRPWTGAYEQYF.

The chain uses TRBV12-3 or TRBV12-4 and TRBJ2-2; a weak D match, TRBD1 (5 bases). V lost 3 bases, J lost 3 bases, and 5 bases lay in between. The CDR3 runs 13 residues. CDR3 in amino acids: CASSLGHTGELFF. CDR3 DNA sequence: TGTGCCAGCAGTTTGGGGCACACCGGGGAGCTGTTTTTT.

This clone was counted a single time. The chain joins TRBV29-1 to TRBJ1-2; perhaps TRBD1 as D (6 bases). Germline CDR1 SQVTM, CDR2 ANQGSEA. This CDR3 comprises 13 residues. V lost 7 bases, J lost 2 bases, and 14 bases lay in between. The CDR3 sequence: CSAGGTPNYGYTF. The CDR3, as DNA: TGCAGCGCTGGCGGGACACCAAACTATGGCTACACCTTC.

The chain uses TRBV29-1 and TRBJ1-4; D unresolved. The CDR3 has 11 amino acids. The V gene's germline CDR1 is SQVTM and CDR2 ANQGSEA. V was trimmed by 3 bases and J by 7 bases, leaving 6 bases between them. CDR3 in amino acids: CSVEQLEKLFF. The CDR3 DNA reads TGCAGCGTTGAGCAGCTTGAAAAACTGTTTTTT. Filled out from reference TRBV29-1 and TRBJ1-4, the complete variable domain reads SAVISQKPSRDICQRGTSLTIQCQVDSQVTMMFWYRQQPGQSLTLIATANQGSEATYESGFVIDKFPISRPNLTFSTLTVSNMSPEDSSIYLCSVEQLEKLFFGSGTQLSVL.

The CDR3 loop reads CASSPGRDTETQYF. The CDR3 region has the DNA TGCGCCAGCAGTCCGGGCAGGGATACGGAGACCCAGTACTTC. The chain is built from TRBV10-1 and TRBJ2-5; D possibly corresponds to TRBD1 (5 bases). This CDR3 region has 14 residues. Trimming took 5 bases from V and 5 from J, leaving 15 bases between them. CDR1 is WNHNN and CDR2 is SYGVQD in the germline V gene (reference sequence).

This clone was counted once. This same CDR3 is encoded by further DNA sequences in the sample. The chain links TRBV27 to TRBJ2-5; no reliable D call. Between the trimmed V and J ends, which lost 0 bases and 5 bases, there was a span of 4 bases. Germline values: CDR1 MNHEY, CDR2 SMNVEV (reference sequence). CDR3 length: 12 residues. The CDR3 DNA is TGTGCCAGCAGTTTATCAGGCGAGACCCAGTACTTC. Translated: CASSLSGETQYF.

The DNA of the CDR3 is TGTGCCAGCAGAGATGGACAGACGGGGAATTCACCCCTCCACTTT. Amino acid sequence: CASRDGQTGNSPLHF. The chain carries TRBV7-9 and TRBJ1-6, with a possible D match to TRBD1 (6 bases). Trimming left V 6 bases short and J 7 bases short, with 16 bases between. The CDR3 is 15 residues long. The germline CDR1 and CDR2 sequences are SEHNR and FQNEAQ (reference sequence).

The gene calls are TRBV9 and TRBJ2-7; TRBD2 aligns across 10 bases. The CDR3 runs 14 residues. CDR1 and CDR2 from the germline V gene are SGDLS and YYNGEE. Trimming removed 4 bases from V and 10 bases from J; junction bases left unmatched: 11. For the CDR3, the DNA is TGTGCCAGCAGCCCCGGACTAGCGGAGGGGATCCAGTACTTC. It codes for CASSPGLAEGIQYF.

The chain uses TRBV7-9 and TRBJ2-7; 7 nucleotides align to TRBD1. Germline V gene lookup returns CDR1 SEHNR and CDR2 FQNEAQ (reference sequence). This CDR3 has 14 amino acids. Unmatched junction bases numbered 4, after V lost 3 bases and J lost 2 bases. DNA of the CDR3: TGTGCCAGCAGCTTCCAGGGGACAGCCTACGAGCAGTACTTC. Translating it yields CASSFQGTAYEQYF.

The chain is built from TRBV6-5 and TRBJ2-3; D gene unclear. Germline CDR1 MNHEY, CDR2 SVGAGI. The CDR3 is made up of 13 amino acids. The V and J ends lost 6 bases and 0 bases respectively, with 7 bases between them. The CDR3 DNA is TGTGCCAGCAGCTGGGATAGCACAGATACGCAGTATTTT. Its protein is CASSWDSTDTQYF.

This rearrangement joins TRBV30 to TRBJ1-2; D is ambiguous. The CDR3 length is 19 residues. V lost 2 bases, J lost 0 bases, and 25 bases lay in between. The germline V gene encodes CDR1 GTSNPN and CDR2 SVGIG (reference sequence). CDR3 sequence reads: CAWSLVATIYRATNYGYTF. CDR3 in DNA: TGTGCCTGGAGTCTAGTCGCCACCATATACCGGGCCACTAACTATGGCTACACCTTC.

V is TRBV5-4 and J is TRBJ2-3; D possibly corresponds to TRBD2 (7 bases). CDR1 SGHNT and CDR2 YYREEE come from the germline V gene (reference sequence). The V end lost 0 bases, the J end lost 1 base, and 9 bases lay between the germline ends. This CDR3 region has 15 residues. CDR3 sequence: CASSLEGGGTDTQYF. The DNA of the CDR3 is TGTGCCAGCAGCTTGGAGGGGGGGGGCACAGATACGCAGTATTTT.

This chain uses TRBV25-1 with TRBJ2-7, with 10 positions matching TRBD2. Germline values: CDR1 MGHDK, CDR2 SYGVNS. The CDR3 loop spans 13 amino acids. After removal of 4 bases from V and 4 bases from J, the junction contained 1 base not matched to a gene. The CDR3 loop is CASSGTSGYEQYF. DNA for the CDR3: TGTGCCAGCAGTGGGACTAGCGGTTACGAGCAGTACTTC.